The rows below give T cell receptor beta chains drawn from one sample of a study of cytomegalovirus exposure and HLA in healthy donors. TCRdb's table, derived via immunoSEQ multiplex PCR, lists solely in-frame clones and lacks some. The table includes under 150,000 clones, around 85% detected once. The material sequenced was PBMCs. The receptors stem from a boy younger than 18 in good health and CMV-seronegative. The CDR3 runs from the conserved cysteine through the conserved F or W. A D gene is named only where the DNA matches it firmly. Expanded clones are given a class, and other clones once, few, many or no size at all.

size: -
J: TRBJ1-2
V: TRBV30
D: -
DNA: TGTGCCTGGAGGGAGACTGAGAAGCCCTATGGCTACACCTTC
CDR3: CAWRETEKPYGYTF

size: -
J: TRBJ2-1
V: TRBV5-1
D: TRBD1
DNA: TGCGCCAGCAGCCAGGGACAGAGCTCCTACAATGAGCAGCTCTTC
CDR3: CASSQGQSSYNEQLF

size: few
J: TRBJ1-2
V: TRBV6-1
D: TRBD1
DNA: TGTGCCAGCAGGGGACAGGGGGACTATGGCTACACCTTC
CDR3: CASRGQGDYGYTF

size: -
J: TRBJ2-2
V: TRBV7-3
D: TRBD2
DNA: TGTGCCAGCAGCTCGGGACTAGCGGGAACCGGGGAGCTGTTTTTT
CDR3: CASSSGLAGTGELFF

size: -
J: TRBJ2-7
V: TRBV27
D: -
DNA: TGTGCCAGCAGTTCGAGCTCCTACGAGCAGTACTTC
CDR3: CASSSSSYEQYF

size: -
J: TRBJ1-1
V: TRBV6-5
D: -
DNA: TGTGCCAGCAGTCCCGGGGGTTTCGCTGAAGCTTTCTTT
CDR3: CASSPGGFAEAFF

size: once
J: TRBJ1-5
V: TRBV2
D: -
DNA: TGTGCCAGCAGTTTTCAGGGCGCGGGGGTTGCGGAGCCCCAGCATTTT
CDR3: CASSFQGAGVAEPQHF

size: -
J: TRBJ2-1
V: TRBV6-1
D: TRBD2
DNA: TGTGCCAGCAGGGTAGCGGGAGGGCTTGACAATGAGCAGTTCTTC
CDR3: CASRVAGGLDNEQFF

size: once
J: TRBJ2-7
V: TRBV5-6
D: -
DNA: TGTGCCAGCAGCTTGGGATCCGGCTACGAGCAGTACTTC
CDR3: CASSLGSGYEQYF

size: once
J: TRBJ1-1
V: TRBV2
D: TRBD1
DNA: TGTGCCAGCAGTGTAGAGGCAGGGGGGAACACTGAAGCTTTCTTT
CDR3: CASSVEAGGNTEAFF

size: -
J: TRBJ2-1
V: TRBV7-6
D: -
DNA: TGTGCCAGCAGCTTAGCCGGTTTCGGTCAGCGGGTAAACTACAATGAGCAGTTCTTC
CDR3: CASSLAGFGQRVNYNEQFF

size: -
J: TRBJ2-5
V: TRBV25-1
D: TRBD2
DNA: TGTGCCAGCAGTGAATACCCGGGACCGCGGGAGCAGTACTTC
CDR3: CASSEYPGPREQYF

size: -
J: TRBJ2-7
V: TRBV29-1
D: TRBD1
DNA: TGCAGCGTTGGTCCGGGACAGGGTCTCATCGAGCAGTACTTC
CDR3: CSVGPGQGLIEQYF

size: -
J: TRBJ1-1
V: TRBV18
D: -
DNA: TGTGCCAGCTCTCCGACAGCGAACACTGAAGCTTTCTTT
CDR3: CASSPTANTEAFF

size: -
J: TRBJ2-1
V: TRBV7-2
D: TRBD2
DNA: TGTGCCAGCAGCTTAGAGGGAGCGGGAGTGAAGTTCTTC
CDR3: CASSLEGAGVKFF

size: -
J: TRBJ2-7
V: TRBV19
D: TRBD2
DNA: TGTGCCAGTAGTACTAGAGCGGGGGATTCCTACGAGCAGTACTTC
CDR3: CASSTRAGDSYEQYF

size: once
J: TRBJ2-5
V: TRBV6-5
D: -
DNA: TGTGCCGTCGGGGGGCGAGAGACCCAGTACTTC
CDR3: CAVGGRETQYF

size: -
J: TRBJ1-1
V: TRBV4-1
D: TRBD1
DNA: TGCGCCAGCAGCCATACGGGACAGGGTTCCACTGAAGCTTTCTTT
CDR3: CASSHTGQGSTEAFF

size: -
J: TRBJ1-4
V: TRBV19
D: -
DNA: TGTGCCAGCATGAACTCAGGGGCTACTAATGAAAAACTGTTTTTT
CDR3: CASMNSGATNEKLFF

size: -
J: TRBJ2-5
V: TRBV5-1
D: TRBD1
DNA: TGCGCCAGCAGCAGAGGCGGACAGGGGGCTTCTGAGACCCAGTACTTC
CDR3: CASSRGGQGASETQYF

size: few
J: TRBJ2-2
V: TRBV7-9
D: -
DNA: TGTGCCAGCAACCCCGGGAACACCGGGGAGCTGTTTTTT
CDR3: CASNPGNTGELFF

size: -
J: TRBJ2-7
V: TRBV30
D: TRBD2
DNA: TGTGCCTGGAGTCCACTCGGACTAGTGGGTGAGCAGTACTTC
CDR3: CAWSPLGLVGEQYF

size: -
J: TRBJ2-5
V: TRBV5-1
D: -
DNA: TGCGCCAGCAGCTTGGAACAGATGGGGACCCAGTACTTC
CDR3: CASSLEQMGTQYF

size: -
J: TRBJ2-7
V: TRBV13
D: TRBD2
DNA: TGTGCCAGCAGCCCCAGGAGCGGGAGAACTTACGAGCAGTACTTC
CDR3: CASSPRSGRTYEQYF

size: once
J: TRBJ2-7
V: TRBV4-1
D: -
DNA: TGCGCCAGCAGCCAAGGACAGCTATACGAGCAGTACTTC
CDR3: CASSQGQLYEQYF

size: once
J: TRBJ1-2
V: TRBV7-2
D: -
DNA: TGTGCCAGCACAAGGGGCCCCCGTACAGCGGGGGGAAGTAGATATGGCTACACCTTC
CDR3: CASTRGPRTAGGSRYGYTF

size: -
J: TRBJ1-4
V: TRBV6-5
D: TRBD1
DNA: TGTGCCAGCAGCGGGGACAGTTCAGAAAAACTGTTTTTT
CDR3: CASSGDSSEKLFF

size: -
J: TRBJ1-2
V: TRBV19
D: TRBD1
DNA: TGTGCCAGCTCACTCTCTATGACAGGGGCATACTATGGCTACACCTTC
CDR3: CASSLSMTGAYYGYTF

size: -
J: TRBJ2-1
V: TRBV19
D: TRBD2
DNA: TGTGCCAGTAGTACCGAAATCTTAGCGGGGGGGAGAAATGAGCAGTTCTTC
CDR3: CASSTEILAGGRNEQFF

size: -
J: TRBJ2-7
V: TRBV15
D: TRBD1
DNA: TGTGCCACCAGCACAGAGGGACAGGGGGAAGCCTACGAGCAGTACTTC
CDR3: CATSTEGQGEAYEQYF

size: -
J: TRBJ1-1
V: TRBV14
D: -
DNA: TGTGCCAGCAGCCAAACCAGGGGCGGTTCGGCTTTCTTT
CDR3: CASSQTRGGSAFF

size: -
J: TRBJ2-3
V: TRBV19
D: TRBD1
DNA: TGTGCCAGTAGTATAGTCGACCGGGACAGTTATCCAGATACGCAGTATTTT
CDR3: CASSIVDRDSYPDTQYF

size: -
J: TRBJ1-2
V: TRBV7-2
D: -
DNA: TGTGCCAGCAGCTTAGGGCAAAACTATGGCTACACCTTC
CDR3: CASSLGQNYGYTF

size: -
J: TRBJ2-5
V: TRBV5-6
D: -
DNA: TGTGCCAGCAGCTTGGGACTAGGAGAGACCCAGTACTTC
CDR3: CASSLGLGETQYF

size: -
J: TRBJ2-7
V: TRBV7-3
D: -
DNA: TGTGCCAGCGGAAAGGGAGGAGCCTACGAGCAGTACTTC
CDR3: CASGKGGAYEQYF

size: few
J: TRBJ1-1
V: TRBV14
D: -
DNA: TGTGCCAGCAGCCAACAGCGGGGGACTGAAGCTTTCTTT
CDR3: CASSQQRGTEAFF

size: -
J: TRBJ2-7
V: TRBV27
D: -
DNA: TGTGCCAGCAGTTTGTACAGGGAGCGCGAGCAGTACTTC
CDR3: CASSLYREREQYF

size: -
J: TRBJ1-5
V: TRBV7-2
D: -
DNA: TGTGCCAGCAGCTTAAATCTAGGGATGGGGCATCAGCCCCAGCATTTT
CDR3: CASSLNLGMGHQPQHF

size: -
J: TRBJ1-1
V: TRBV6-6
D: -
DNA: TGTGCCAGCAGTTCACAGAACACTGAAGCTTTCTTT
CDR3: CASSSQNTEAFF

size: -
J: TRBJ2-1
V: TRBV4-2
D: -
DNA: TGTGCCAGCAGCCAAGGGAGTGAGCAGTTCTTC
CDR3: CASSQGSEQFF

size: -
J: TRBJ2-2
V: TRBV9
D: -
DNA: TGTGCCAGCAGCGTAGGACAGACCGGGGAGCTGTTTTTT
CDR3: CASSVGQTGELFF

size: -
J: TRBJ2-7
V: TRBV10-3
D: TRBD2
DNA: TGTGCCATCAGCGGGGGGGGACGAGCCCCCTACGAGCAGTACTTC
CDR3: CAISGGGRAPYEQYF

size: few
J: TRBJ1-5
V: TRBV7-9
D: -
DNA: TGTGCCAGCAGCCTGGGGGGAGACAATCAGCCCCAGCATTTT
CDR3: CASSLGGDNQPQHF

size: -
J: TRBJ2-1
V: TRBV7-2
D: TRBD2
DNA: TGTGCCAGCAGCAAGCTACTAGCGGCGGCCTCCTACAATGAGCAGTTCTTC
CDR3: CASSKLLAAASYNEQFF

size: once
J: TRBJ2-7
V: TRBV5-1
D: -
DNA: TGCGCCAGCAGCAACACAGTAGTGTACGAGCAGTACTTC
CDR3: CASSNTVVYEQYF

size: -
J: TRBJ2-3
V: TRBV5-1
D: -
DNA: TGCGCCAGCAGCGCCGGACAGAGCACAGATACGCAGTATTTT
CDR3: CASSAGQSTDTQYF

size: -
J: TRBJ2-5
V: TRBV5-1
D: TRBD2
DNA: TGCGCCAGCAGCTCCTCGCTCGGGACTAGGAACGGGGCCCAGTACTTC
CDR3: CASSSSLGTRNGAQYF

size: -
J: TRBJ2-5
V: TRBV7-8
D: TRBD2
DNA: TGTGCCAGCAGCCCCCCACTGCGGGGGGGCCTAGAGACCCAGTACTTC
CDR3: CASSPPLRGGLETQYF

size: -
J: TRBJ2-7
V: TRBV18
D: TRBD1
DNA: TGTGCCAGCTCACGAGGGACAGCTTCAGGTGGATACGAGCAGTACTTC
CDR3: CASSRGTASGGYEQYF

size: -
J: TRBJ1-1
V: TRBV7-9
D: -
DNA: TGTGCCAGCACCATAACGGGGGGGCCGGAGAGTACTGAAGCTTTCTTT
CDR3: CASTITGGPESTEAFF

size: -
J: TRBJ2-7
V: TRBV29-1
D: TRBD1
DNA: TGCAGCGTTTGGACAGGGGGTCTAGAGCAGTACTTC
CDR3: CSVWTGGLEQYF

size: -
J: TRBJ1-3
V: TRBV6-1
D: TRBD1
DNA: TGTGCCAGCAGTGAACGAGAACAGGGGCAGCCGGGAAACACCATATATTTT
CDR3: CASSEREQGQPGNTIYF

size: -
J: TRBJ2-5
V: TRBV5-1
D: -
DNA: TGCGCCAGCAACAGTCCCCAAGAGACCCAGTACTTC
CDR3: CASNSPQETQYF